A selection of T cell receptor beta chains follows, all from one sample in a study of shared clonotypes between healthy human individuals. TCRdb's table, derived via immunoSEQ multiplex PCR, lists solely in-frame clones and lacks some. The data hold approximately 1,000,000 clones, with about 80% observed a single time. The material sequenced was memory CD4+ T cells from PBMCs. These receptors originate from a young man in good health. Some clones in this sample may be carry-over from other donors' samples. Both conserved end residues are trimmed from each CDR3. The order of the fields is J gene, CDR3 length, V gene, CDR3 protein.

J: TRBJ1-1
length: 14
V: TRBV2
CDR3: VGDGTAVTMNTEAF

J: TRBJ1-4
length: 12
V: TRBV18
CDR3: ASSPGVGGEKLF

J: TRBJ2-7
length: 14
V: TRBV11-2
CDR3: ASSLQFRRTLIEQY

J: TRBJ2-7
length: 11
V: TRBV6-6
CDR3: ASSGSSPYEQY

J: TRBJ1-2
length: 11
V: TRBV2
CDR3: ASSGAANYGYT

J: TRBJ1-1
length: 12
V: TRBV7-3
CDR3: ASSEGQMNTEAF

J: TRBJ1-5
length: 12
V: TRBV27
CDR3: ASSLQGLMQPQH

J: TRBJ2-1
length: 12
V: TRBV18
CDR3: ASSQTGLGDEQF

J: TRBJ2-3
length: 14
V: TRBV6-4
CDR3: ASSSGTSGRADTQY

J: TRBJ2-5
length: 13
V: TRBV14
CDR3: ASSQTQTGRETQY

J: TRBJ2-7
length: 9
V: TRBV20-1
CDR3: SVSDSFKQY

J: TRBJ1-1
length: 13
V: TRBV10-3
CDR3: AINHMDGGNTEAF

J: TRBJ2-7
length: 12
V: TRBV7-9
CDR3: ASSGRDSPYEQY

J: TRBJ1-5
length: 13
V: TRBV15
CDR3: ATSRGGGGNQPQH

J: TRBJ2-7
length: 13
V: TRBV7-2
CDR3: ASSSTPGLQYEQY

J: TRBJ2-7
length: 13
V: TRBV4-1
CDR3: ASSQPGTKTYEQY

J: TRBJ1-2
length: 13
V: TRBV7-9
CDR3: ASSVGEAVYYGYT